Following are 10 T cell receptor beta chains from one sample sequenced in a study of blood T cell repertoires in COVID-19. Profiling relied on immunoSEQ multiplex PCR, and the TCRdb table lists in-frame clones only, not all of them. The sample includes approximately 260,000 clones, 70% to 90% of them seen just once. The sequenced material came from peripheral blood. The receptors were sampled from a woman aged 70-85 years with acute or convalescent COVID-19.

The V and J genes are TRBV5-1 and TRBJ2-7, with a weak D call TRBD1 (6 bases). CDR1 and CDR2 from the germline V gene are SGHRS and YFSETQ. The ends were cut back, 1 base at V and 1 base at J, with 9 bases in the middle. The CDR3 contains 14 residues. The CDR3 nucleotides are TGCGCCAGCAGCTTGATAGGACAGTCCTACGAGCAGTACTTC. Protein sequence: CASSLIGQSYEQYF.

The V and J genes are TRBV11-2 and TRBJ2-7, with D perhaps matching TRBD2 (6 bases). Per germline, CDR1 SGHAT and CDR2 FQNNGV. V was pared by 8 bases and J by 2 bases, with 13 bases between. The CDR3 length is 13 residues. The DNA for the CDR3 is TGTGCCAGCGGGAGGACCGTAACCTACGAGCAGTACTTC. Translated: CASGRTVTYEQYF.

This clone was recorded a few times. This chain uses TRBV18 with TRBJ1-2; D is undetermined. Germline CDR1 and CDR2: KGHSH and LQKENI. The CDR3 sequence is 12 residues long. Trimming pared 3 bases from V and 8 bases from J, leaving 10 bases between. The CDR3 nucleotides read TGTGCCAGCTCACCTACAATCGGGGGCTACACCTTC. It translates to CASSPTIGGYTF.

The CDR3: CASSPQGNTEAFF. The DNA for the CDR3 is TGTGCCAGCAGCCCTCAGGGTAACACTGAAGCTTTCTTT. The chain has TRBV5-4 and TRBJ1-1; maybe TRBD1 (5 bases). Trimming stripped 4 bases from V and 2 bases from J, with 9 bases between. Germline CDR1 is SGHNT and CDR2 is YYREEE (reference sequence). This CDR3 is built from 13 residues.

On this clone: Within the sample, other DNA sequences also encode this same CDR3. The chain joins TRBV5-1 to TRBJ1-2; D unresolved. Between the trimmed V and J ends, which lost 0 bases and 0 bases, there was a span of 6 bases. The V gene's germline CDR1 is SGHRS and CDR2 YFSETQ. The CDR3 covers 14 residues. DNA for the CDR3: TGCGCCAGCAGCTTGGAACGAGCTAACTATGGCTACACCTTC. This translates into CASSLERANYGYTF.

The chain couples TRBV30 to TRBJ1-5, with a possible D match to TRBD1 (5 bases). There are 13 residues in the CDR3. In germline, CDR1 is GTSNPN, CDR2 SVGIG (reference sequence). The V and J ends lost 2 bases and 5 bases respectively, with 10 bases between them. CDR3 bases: TGTGCCTGGAGTTTAGACAGATATCAGCCCCAGCATTTT. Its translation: CAWSLDRYQPQHF.

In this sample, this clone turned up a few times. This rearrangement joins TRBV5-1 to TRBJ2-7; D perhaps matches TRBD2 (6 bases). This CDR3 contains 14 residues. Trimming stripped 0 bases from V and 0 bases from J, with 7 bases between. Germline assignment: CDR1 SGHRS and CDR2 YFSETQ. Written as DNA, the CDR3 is TGCGCCAGCAGCTTGGCCGGGGGCTCCTACGAGCAGTACTTC. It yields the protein CASSLAGGSYEQYF.

The CDR3 DNA reads TGTGCCAGCAGCCCTGGGACAGGGACGTACACTGAAGCTTTCTTT. It codes for CASSPGTGTYTEAFF. The rearrangement joins TRBV13 to TRBJ1-1; 9 bases are a match to TRBD1. V was clipped by 5 bases and J by 3 bases; unmatched bases: 7. The germline gives CDR1 PRHDT, CDR2 FYEKMQ (reference sequence). This CDR3 has 15 residues.

The CDR3 is CASNAGGDYNEQFF. The DNA of the CDR3 is TGCGCCAGCAACGCGGGGGGGGACTACAATGAGCAGTTCTTC. The genes are TRBV10-1 and TRBJ2-1; 9 positions match TRBD2. The CDR3 length is 14 residues. The V gene's germline CDR1 is WNHNN and CDR2 SYGVQD (reference sequence). The J segment lost 3 bases and the V segment lost 7 bases, leaving 4 bases of the junction unmatched.

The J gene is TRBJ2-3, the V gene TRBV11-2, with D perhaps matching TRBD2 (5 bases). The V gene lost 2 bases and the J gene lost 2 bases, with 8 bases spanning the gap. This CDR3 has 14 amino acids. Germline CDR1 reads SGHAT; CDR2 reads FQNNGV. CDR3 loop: CASSLRLNTDTQYF. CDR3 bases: TGTGCCAGCAGCTTAAGACTAAACACAGATACGCAGTATTTT.